This T cell receptor beta chain derives from a study of identical twins. TCRdb reanalysed the 5' RACE reads using MiXCR and keeps one entry per CDR3 protein. The table records approximately 1.8 million distinct CDR3 sequences, under 35% of them present only once. Germline V CDR1 and CDR2: MNHNY, SVGAGI (reference sequence). The CDR3 extends over 16 amino acids. Trimming removed 0 bases from V and 11 bases from J; junction bases left unmatched: 11. Regarding the study as a whole: Less excess twin sharing appeared in beta out-of-frame sequences. Conclusions leaned on cross-sectional statistical analysis and did not track the same donors over time.

A word on this clonotype: The target antigen is unknown.

Among all donors, each was a healthy Caucasian. The sequenced material came from cord blood. The rearrangement uses TRBV6-6 and TRBJ2-5; the match to TRBD2 covers 11 bases. The receptor was isolated from a newborn girl in good health. CDR3 nucleotides: TGTGCCAGCAGTTACTCGATCCTAGCGGGAGGAAATAAGCAGTACTTC. Protein product: CASSYSILAGGNKQYF.